The entry below describes one T cell receptor beta chain. Its cognate antigen is unknown. CDR3 length equals 14 residues. Germline CDR1 WNHNN, CDR2 SYGVQD (reference sequence). V lost 6 bases and J lost 4; bases outside the gene matches: 7. These data are taken from a study of siplizumab effects on memory and regulatory T cells. Study-level findings and limits: Major contributors to the alloresponse seemed to be naive T cells, which also appeared more diverse than memory cells.

The assay was immunoSEQ multiplex PCR, and TCRdb's table has in-frame clones only and misses some. The table lists some 100,000 clones, 94% of them singletons. This TCR derives from a human donor in good health. What was sequenced was non-Treg CD4+ T cells sorted from blood. V usage is TRBV10-1 and J usage is TRBJ2-3; TRBD1 agrees at 7 bases. CDR3 nucleotides: TGCGCCAGCAGCCCCGACAGGGCGGCAGATACGCAGTATTTT. It specifies CASSPDRAADTQYF.